This TCR beta chain stems from a study of T cells in localized non-small cell lung cancer. Points from the study as a whole: Only one tumor region went through sequencing, so heterogeneity may still be there. Density of T cells in blood, when higher, went with longer overall survival. Uninvolved adjacent lung, not tumor, had the highest T cell clonality. There were a median roughly 62 of the top 100 tumor clones appearing in adjacent lung.

Measured with immunoSEQ multiplex PCR; TCRdb has only the in-frame clones, and not every one. The sample yields around 78,000 clones, 88% seen once. As concerns this clone: Its matching antigen is unknown.

Germline-derived CDR1 and CDR2 are KGHSH and LQKENI. This CDR3 has 15 amino acids. The ends lost 6 bases at V and 4 bases at J; junction bases unmatched: 9. The chain uses TRBV18 and TRBJ1-5; 7 bases are a match to TRBD1. This clonotype was obtained from a woman aged 35-75 years with stage I squamous cell lung carcinoma. This sample comprised peripheral blood, obtained before any cancer treatment. The CDR3 sequence is CASSLSGQWNQPQHF. CDR3 coding DNA: TGTGCCAGCTCCCTCTCGGGACAGTGGAATCAGCCCCAGCATTTT.